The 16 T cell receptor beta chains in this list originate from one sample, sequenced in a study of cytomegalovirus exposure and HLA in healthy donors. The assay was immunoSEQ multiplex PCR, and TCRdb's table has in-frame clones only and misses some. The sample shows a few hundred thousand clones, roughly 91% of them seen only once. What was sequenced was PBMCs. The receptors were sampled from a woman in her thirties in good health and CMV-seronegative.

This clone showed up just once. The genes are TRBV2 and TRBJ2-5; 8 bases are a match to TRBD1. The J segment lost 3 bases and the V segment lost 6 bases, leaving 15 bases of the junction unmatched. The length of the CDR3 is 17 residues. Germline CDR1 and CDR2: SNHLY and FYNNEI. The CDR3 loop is CASSDSPPGTGKETQYF. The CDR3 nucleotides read TGTGCCAGCAGCGATTCCCCCCCTGGGACAGGCAAAGAGACCCAGTACTTC.

The CDR3 region is CASSLRGGSSSYEQYF. CDR3 DNA: TGTGCCAGCAGCTTACGAGGGGGTTCTTCCTCCTACGAGCAGTACTTC. The chain carries TRBV7-3 and TRBJ2-7; TRBD1 might be the D (6 bases). V was clipped by 2 bases and J by 0 bases, with 14 bases between them. The germline CDR1 and CDR2 sequences are SGHTA and FQGTGA. The CDR3 covers 16 residues.

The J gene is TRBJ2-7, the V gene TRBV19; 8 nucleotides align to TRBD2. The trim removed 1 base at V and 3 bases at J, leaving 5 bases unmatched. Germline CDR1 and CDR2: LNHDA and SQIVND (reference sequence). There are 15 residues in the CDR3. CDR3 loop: CASSIVASGLYEQYF. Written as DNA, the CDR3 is TGTGCCAGTAGTATAGTCGCTAGCGGGCTCTACGAGCAGTACTTC.

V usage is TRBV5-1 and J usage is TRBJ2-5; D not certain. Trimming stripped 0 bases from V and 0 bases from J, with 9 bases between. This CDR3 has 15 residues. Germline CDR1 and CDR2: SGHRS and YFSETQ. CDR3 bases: TGCGCCAGCAGCTTGGTATTTGGGGACCAAGAGACCCAGTACTTC. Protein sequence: CASSLVFGDQETQYF.

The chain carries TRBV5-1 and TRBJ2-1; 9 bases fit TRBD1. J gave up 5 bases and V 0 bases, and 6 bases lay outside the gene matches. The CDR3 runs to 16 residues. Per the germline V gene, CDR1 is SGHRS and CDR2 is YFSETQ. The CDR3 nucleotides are TGCGCCAGCAGCTTGGAAGGACAGGGGACTCACAATGAGCAGTTCTTC. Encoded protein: CASSLEGQGTHNEQFF.

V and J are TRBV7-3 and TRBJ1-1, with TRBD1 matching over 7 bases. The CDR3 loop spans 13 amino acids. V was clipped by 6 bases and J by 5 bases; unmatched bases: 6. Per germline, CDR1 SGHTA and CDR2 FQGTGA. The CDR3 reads CASRSTGETEAFF. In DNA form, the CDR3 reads TGTGCCAGCAGATCAACAGGGGAGACTGAAGCTTTCTTT.

As DNA, the CDR3 is TGTGCCAGCAGCTTGGAGGGGGTAGATACGCAGTATTTT. It yields the protein CASSLEGVDTQYF. This sequence joins TRBV5-4 and TRBJ2-3; TRBD1 is a possible D gene (6 bases). V was cut by 0 bases and J by 5 bases, with 7 bases left in between. The germline gives CDR1 SGHNT, CDR2 YYREEE (reference sequence). The CDR3 has 13 residues.

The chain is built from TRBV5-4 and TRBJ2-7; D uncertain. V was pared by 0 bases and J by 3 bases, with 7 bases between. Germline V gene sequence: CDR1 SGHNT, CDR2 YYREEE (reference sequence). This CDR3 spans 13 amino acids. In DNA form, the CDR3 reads TGTGCCAGCAGCTTGGGAACAGACTACGAGCAGTACTTC. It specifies CASSLGTDYEQYF. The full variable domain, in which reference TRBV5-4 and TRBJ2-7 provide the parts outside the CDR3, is ETGVTQSPTHLIKTRGQQVTLRCSSQSGHNTVSWYQQALGQGPQFIFQYYREEENGRGNFPPRFSGLQFPNYSSELNVNALELDDSALYLCASSLGTDYEQYFGPGTRLTVT.

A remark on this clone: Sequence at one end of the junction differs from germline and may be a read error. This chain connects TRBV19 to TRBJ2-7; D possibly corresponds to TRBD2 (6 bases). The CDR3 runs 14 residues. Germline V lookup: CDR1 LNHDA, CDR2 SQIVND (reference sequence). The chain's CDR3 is CAGSITGTSYEQYF. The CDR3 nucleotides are TGTGCCGGTAGTATAACGGGGACTTCCTACGAGCAGTACTTC.

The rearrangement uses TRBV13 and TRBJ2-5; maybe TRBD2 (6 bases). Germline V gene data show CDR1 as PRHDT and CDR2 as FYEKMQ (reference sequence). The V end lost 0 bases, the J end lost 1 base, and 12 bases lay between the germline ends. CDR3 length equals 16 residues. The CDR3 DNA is TGTGCCAGCAGCTTAGGGGGTAGCGGCCCCCAAGAGACCCAGTACTTC. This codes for CASSLGGSGPQETQYF. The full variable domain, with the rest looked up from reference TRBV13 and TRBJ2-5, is AAGVIQSPRHLIKEKRETATLKCYPIPRHDTVYWYQQGPGQDPQFLISFYEKMQSDKGSIPDRFSAQQFSDYHSELNMSSLELGDSALYFCASSLGGSGPQETQYFGPGTRLLVL.

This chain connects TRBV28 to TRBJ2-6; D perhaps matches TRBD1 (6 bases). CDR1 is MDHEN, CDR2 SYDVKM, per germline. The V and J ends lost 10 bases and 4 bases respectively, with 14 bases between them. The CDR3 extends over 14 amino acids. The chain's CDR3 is CATYRAAGANVLTF. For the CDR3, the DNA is TGTGCCACGTACAGGGCTGCAGGGGCCAACGTCCTGACTTTC.

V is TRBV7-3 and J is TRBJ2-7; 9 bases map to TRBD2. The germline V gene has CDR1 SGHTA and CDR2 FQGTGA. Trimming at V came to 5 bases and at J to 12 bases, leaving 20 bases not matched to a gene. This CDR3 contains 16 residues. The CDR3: CASSGTPGSGRTAPYF. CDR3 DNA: TGTGCCAGCAGCGGTACCCCGGGGAGCGGGAGGACCGCCCCGTACTTC.

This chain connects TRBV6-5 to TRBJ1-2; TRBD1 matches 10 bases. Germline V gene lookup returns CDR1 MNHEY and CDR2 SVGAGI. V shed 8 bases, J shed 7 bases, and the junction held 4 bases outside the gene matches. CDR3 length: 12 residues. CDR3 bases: TGTGCCAGCTATGACAGGGGGCTTGGCTACACCTTC. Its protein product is CASYDRGLGYTF.

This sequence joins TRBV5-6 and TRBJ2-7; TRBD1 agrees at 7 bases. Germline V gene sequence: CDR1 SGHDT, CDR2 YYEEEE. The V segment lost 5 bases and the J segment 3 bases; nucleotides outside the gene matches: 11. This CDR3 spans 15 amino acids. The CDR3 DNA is TGTGCCAGCAGGGAAGGGGGCTACAGGGGCTACGAGCAGTACTTC. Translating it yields CASREGGYRGYEQYF.

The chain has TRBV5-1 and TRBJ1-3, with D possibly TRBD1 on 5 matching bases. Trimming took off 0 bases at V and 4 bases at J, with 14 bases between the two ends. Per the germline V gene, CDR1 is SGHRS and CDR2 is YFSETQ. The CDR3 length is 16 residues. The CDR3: CASSLAGTLAGNTIYF. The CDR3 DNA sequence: TGCGCCAGCAGCTTGGCCGGGACCCTGGCGGGAAACACCATATATTTT.

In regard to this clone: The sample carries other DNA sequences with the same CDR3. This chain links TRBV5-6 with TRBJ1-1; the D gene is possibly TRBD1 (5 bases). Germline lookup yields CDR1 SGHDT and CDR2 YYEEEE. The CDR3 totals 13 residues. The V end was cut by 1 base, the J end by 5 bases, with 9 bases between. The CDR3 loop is CASSLTGRTEAFF. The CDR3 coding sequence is TGTGCCAGCAGCTTGACAGGTAGGACTGAAGCTTTCTTT. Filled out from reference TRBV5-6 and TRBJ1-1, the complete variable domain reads DAGVTQSPTHLIKTRGQQVTLRCSPKSGHDTVSWYQQALGQGPQFIFQYYEEEERQRGNFPDRFSGHQFPNYSSELNVNALLLGDSALYLCASSLTGRTEAFFGQGTRLTVV.